This T cell receptor (beta chain) was retrieved from a study of CD8 T cells in Susac syndrome. The authors sequenced TCR beta from blood CD8+ and CD4+ T cells. Patients with stable or active relapsing-remitting disease, all of them treatment-naive, made up the multiple sclerosis controls. CD8+ and CD4+ T cells were negatively isolated; TEMRA cells were FACS-enriched. RNA was extracted with the RNeasy kit, and a quantity of about 0.45 to 1 ug was reverse transcribed using random hexamers. With immunoSEQ multiplex PCR, TCR beta CDR3 was amplified across 54 Vbeta and 13 Jbeta. One entry per CDR3 protein, called by TCRdb with MiXCR from the immunoSEQ multiplex PCR reads. The sample has about 300,000 distinct CDR3 sequences, about 90% seen once. This CDR3 contains 13 residues. The V end was cut by 5 bases, the J end by 1 base, with 11 bases between. Germline V gene lookup returns CDR1 SQVTM and CDR2 ANQGSEA.

The chain is built from TRBV29-1 and TRBJ1-1; possibly TRBD1 for D (5 bases). The receptor's source is a human donor with multiple sclerosis. Sequenced: CD4+ T cells from PBMCs. The CDR3 spells CSVQDGGNTEAFF. The CDR3 DNA reads TGCAGCGTTCAGGACGGGGGGAACACTGAAGCTTTCTTT.